A selection of T cell receptor beta chains follows, all from one sample in a study of Tregs in tolerant kidney transplant recipients. Using immunoSEQ multiplex PCR, the repertoire was profiled, and TCRdb retains in-frame clones only, with some absent. The repertoire includes about 94,000 clones, roughly 93% of them detected once, and 0.4% to 0.55% sits in the top ten. The source was CD4+ T cells from blood, collected before the transplant. The receptors here all came from a human donor who received a combined kidney and bone marrow transplant. CDR3s include the opening cysteine and the closing phenylalanine or tryptophan. The D gene is left open where the match is weak. Some rows mark clone size as missing; the rest say once, few, many or name a class of expanded clone.

DNA,CDR3,size,D,V,J
TGTGCCAGCAGGTACCCGGGACAACCGAAGCAGTTCTTC,CASRYPGQPKQFF,.,.,TRBV6-5,TRBJ2-1
TGCAGTGCTAGACGGGAAGCTTTCTTT,CSARREAFF,.,.,TRBV20-1,TRBJ1-1
TGCAGCGTTGACACGAGCCTTAACTATGGCTACACCTTC,CSVDTSLNYGYTF,.,.,TRBV29-1,TRBJ1-2
TGTGCCAGCAGTTTACACCCGACAGGGGATCTGTACGAGCAGTACTTC,CASSLHPTGDLYEQYF,.,TRBD1,TRBV28,TRBJ2-7
TGTGCCAGCAGCTTAGCGGGAGTCAGGACCTATGGCTACACCTTC,CASSLAGVRTYGYTF,.,.,TRBV7-2,TRBJ1-2
TGTGCCAGCAGCTTGTTCTTCCAGGGCGGCACCGGGGAGCTGTTTTTT,CASSLFFQGGTGELFF,.,.,TRBV5-6,TRBJ2-2
TGTGCCAGCAGCGTAGAAGGCGGCTATGGCTACACCTTC,CASSVEGGYGYTF,.,.,TRBV9,TRBJ1-2
TGTGCCAGCAGTTACTCGTGGACTTCAAACCCTTACGAGCAGTACTTC,CASSYSWTSNPYEQYF,.,.,TRBV6-5,TRBJ2-7
TGTGTCAGCAGGAGCCTCACAGGGGGCGCGGGTGGCTACACCTTC,CVSRSLTGGAGGYTF,.,TRBD1,TRBV28,TRBJ1-2
TGCAGCGTTGGGGGCAGAGAGAACACTGAAGCTTTCTTT,CSVGGRENTEAFF,once,.,TRBV29-1,TRBJ1-1
TGTGCCAGCAGCCCCAATGGGCTCAGCACAGATACGCAGTATTTT,CASSPNGLSTDTQYF,.,.,TRBV7-3,TRBJ2-3
TGTGCCAGCAGCTTAGTGGGACTAGCGGGAAGGAACAATGAGCAGTTCTTC,CASSLVGLAGRNNEQFF,.,TRBD2,TRBV7-2,TRBJ2-1
TGTGCCAGCTCACCACGCCCAGCGGGACAACCCTACGAGCAGTACTTC,CASSPRPAGQPYEQYF,.,.,TRBV18,TRBJ2-7
TGTGCCAGCAGTGACTCCTCTAGCGGGAGGATCGGCACCGGGGAGCTGTTTTTT,CASSDSSSGRIGTGELFF,.,TRBD2,TRBV6-4,TRBJ2-2
TGTGCCATCAGTGAGTCTGGGGGGGGCTCACGGGGCTACACCTTC,CAISESGGGSRGYTF,.,.,TRBV10-3,TRBJ1-2
TGTGCCTGGAGCCCCTATCGCTTAACCTCTAACTATGGCTACACCTTC,CAWSPYRLTSNYGYTF,.,.,TRBV30,TRBJ1-2
TGTGCCAGCAGCTCCGGACAGGAGGTCTCTGGGGCCAACGTCCTGACTTTC,CASSSGQEVSGANVLTF,.,TRBD1,TRBV5-4,TRBJ2-6
TGTGCCAGCAGTATACAAGGCGGAGGGGCCTACGAGCAGTACTTC,CASSIQGGGAYEQYF,.,.,TRBV2,TRBJ2-7
TGTGCCAGCAGCTTGGGACTGTTCGTCGACTATGGCTACACCTTC,CASSLGLFVDYGYTF,.,.,TRBV7-9,TRBJ1-2
TGTGCCAGCCTTCAGAGACAGGGGGGCACAGATACGCAGTATTTT,CASLQRQGGTDTQYF,.,TRBD1,TRBV6-1,TRBJ2-3
TGTGCCAGCTCACCGGGACAGGGGAGGTCACCCCTCCACTTT,CASSPGQGRSPLHF,.,TRBD1,TRBV18,TRBJ1-6
TGTGCCAGCAGATCCATGGGCGACCGGGAGCTGTTTTTT,CASRSMGDRELFF,.,.,TRBV7-9,TRBJ2-2
TGCGCCAGCAGCCAAGATCTGGGAGGGGGGACCTATAAAAAAGAGACCCAGTACTTC,CASSQDLGGGTYKKETQYF,.,.,TRBV4-3,TRBJ2-5
TGTGCCAGCAGCCCAGACGGGACTGAGAATCAGCCCCAGCATTTT,CASSPDGTENQPQHF,.,.,TRBV7-2,TRBJ1-5